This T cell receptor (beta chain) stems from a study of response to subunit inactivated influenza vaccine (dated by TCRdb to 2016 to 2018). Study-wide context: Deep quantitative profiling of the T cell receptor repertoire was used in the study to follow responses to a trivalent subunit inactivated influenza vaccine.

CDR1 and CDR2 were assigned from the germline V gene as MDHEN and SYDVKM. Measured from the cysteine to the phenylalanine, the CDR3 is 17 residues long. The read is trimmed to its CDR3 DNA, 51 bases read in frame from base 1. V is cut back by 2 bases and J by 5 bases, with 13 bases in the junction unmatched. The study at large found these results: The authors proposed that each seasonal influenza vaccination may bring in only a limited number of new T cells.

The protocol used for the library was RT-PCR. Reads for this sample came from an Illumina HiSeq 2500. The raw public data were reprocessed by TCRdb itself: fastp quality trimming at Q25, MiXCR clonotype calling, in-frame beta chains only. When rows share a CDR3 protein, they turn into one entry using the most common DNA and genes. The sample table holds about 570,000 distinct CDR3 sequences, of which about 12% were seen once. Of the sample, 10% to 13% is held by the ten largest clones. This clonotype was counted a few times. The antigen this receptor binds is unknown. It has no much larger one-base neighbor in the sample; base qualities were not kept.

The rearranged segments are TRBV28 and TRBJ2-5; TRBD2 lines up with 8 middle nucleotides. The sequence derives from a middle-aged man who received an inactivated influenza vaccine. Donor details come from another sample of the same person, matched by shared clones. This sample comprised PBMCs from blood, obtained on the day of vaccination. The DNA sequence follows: TGTGCCAGCAGTTTAATCGAGGGTAGCGGGATAGAGGAGACCCAGTACTTC. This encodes CASSLIEGSGIEETQYF.